The 26 T cell receptor beta chains below come from one sample, sequenced in a study of post-analysis software for immune sequencing data. Study-level findings and limits: Comparison of patients with controls showed roughly five TRBV segments more frequent in patients, TRBV5-6, TRBV5-1 and TRBV20-1 among them.

The library was made from cDNA and included unique molecular identifiers. TCRdb re-derived calls from the PCR reads in MiXCR, one entry per CDR3 protein. The sample includes about 400,000 distinct CDR3 sequences, less than 35% of them seen just once. Antigen specificity for these receptors is unknown. The sequencing input was blood. The receptors come from a girl aged 10 to 17 with multiple sclerosis.

This clonotype was recorded a few times. The chain links TRBV9 to TRBJ1-1; tentatively, D is TRBD1 (5 bases). Trimming removed 1 base at V and 3 bases at J, with 16 bases between. Germline values: CDR1 SGDLS, CDR2 YYNGEE. The CDR3 covers 16 residues. CDR3: CASSVHVGRVDTEAFF. Written as DNA, the CDR3 is TGTGCCAGCAGCGTACACGTGGGCAGGGTGGACACTGAAGCTTTCTTT.

This clonotype was observed once. V gene TRBV14 combines with J gene TRBJ2-7; D not resolved. Trimming took 4 bases from V and 0 from J, leaving 16 bases between them. Per germline, CDR1 SGHDN and CDR2 FVKESK. This CDR3 is built from 16 residues. For the CDR3, the DNA is TGTGCCAGCAGCCCCTTCCTGGTTAGGAGCTCCTACGAGCAGTACTTC. As protein: CASSPFLVRSSYEQYF.

This clonotype was detected a few times. V and J are TRBV5-1 and TRBJ2-3; a weak D match, TRBD2 (6 bases). V lost 1 base and J 4 bases, leaving 10 bases between the germline ends. The CDR3 runs to 14 residues. In germline, CDR1 is SGHRS, CDR2 YFSETQ. This CDR3 reads CASSLNGEADTQYF. The CDR3 bases are TGCGCCAGCAGCTTGAACGGGGAGGCAGATACGCAGTATTTT.

This clonotype was counted only a few times. The genes are TRBV5-6 and TRBJ1-1; 7 nucleotides line up with TRBD1. CDR3 size: 14 residues. CDR1 is SGHDT, CDR2 YYEEEE, per germline. The V segment lost 6 bases and the J segment 5 bases; nucleotides outside the gene matches: 10. The CDR3 loop reads CASIHRGPRTEAFF. CDR3 nucleotides: TGTGCCAGCATCCATAGGGGGCCCAGGACTGAAGCTTTCTTT.

V is TRBV5-1 and J is TRBJ1-1; TRBD1 matches at 9 bases. V dropped 4 bases and J dropped 1; count of bases not matched to a gene: 5. CDR1 and CDR2 (germline): SGHRS, YFSETQ. The CDR3 has 15 amino acids. The CDR3 spells CASSGDRETNTEAFF. CDR3 DNA: TGCGCCAGCAGCGGGGACAGGGAAACGAACACTGAAGCTTTCTTT.

The chain combines TRBV4-3 with TRBJ1-2; the D is unclear. Germline values: CDR1 LGHNA, CDR2 YSLEER. CDR3 length: 15 amino acids. Trimming stripped 4 bases from V and 0 bases from J, with 12 bases between. The CDR3 nucleotides are TGCGCCAGCAGCCTCCTTAGGGAAGCTAACTATGGCTACACCTTC. It codes for CASSLLREANYGYTF.

The chain is built from TRBV10-3 and TRBJ2-5, with 9 bases fitting TRBD2. V lost 8 bases and J lost 5; bases outside the gene matches: 18. This CDR3 is 17 amino acids long. CDR1 is ENHRY and CDR2 is SYGVKD in the germline V gene. The CDR3 region is CAIGPPPLAGAGETQYF. CDR3 DNA: TGTGCCATCGGGCCCCCCCCCTTAGCGGGGGCGGGGGAGACCCAGTACTTC.

V and J are TRBV7-2 and TRBJ2-7; no definite D call. The CDR3 consists of 15 residues. V was cut by 2 bases and J by 3 bases, with 14 bases left in between. The germline CDR1 and CDR2 sequences are SGHTA and FQGNSA. The CDR3 DNA sequence: TGTGCCAGCAGCTTATATAGTGAGTCCGTCTACGAGCAGTACTTC. This sequence encodes CASSLYSESVYEQYF.

This clonotype has only a few counts. The genes are TRBV4-1 and TRBJ2-1; 8 nucleotides line up with TRBD1. The ends lost 2 bases at V and 6 bases at J; junction bases unmatched: 9. In germline, CDR1 is MGHRA, CDR2 YSYEKL. The CDR3 has 16 residues. CDR3 coding DNA: TGCGCCAGCAGCCAATATGACAGGGGAGGTTTCAATGAGCAGTTCTTC. This translates into CASSQYDRGGFNEQFF.

The rearrangement joins TRBV13 to TRBJ2-3, with 7 bases fitting TRBD2. Per the germline V gene, CDR1 is PRHDT and CDR2 is FYEKMQ (reference sequence). V was pared by 1 base and J by 11 bases, with 0 bases of the junction left unmatched. This CDR3 spans 11 amino acids. The CDR3 loop reads CASSLVAGQYF. CDR3 sequence (DNA): TGTGCCAGCAGCTTAGTAGCGGGGCAGTATTTT.

This clonotype was counted only a few times. The chain uses TRBV4-2 and TRBJ2-1, with 9 bases lining up with TRBD1. The CDR3 is 15 amino acids. The V segment lost 0 bases and the J segment 12 bases; nucleotides outside the gene matches: 9. The germline V gene encodes CDR1 LGHNA and CDR2 YNFKEQ. CDR3 DNA sequence: TGTGCCAGCAGCCAAGAATTTACCGCGACAGGGGGGCAGTTCTTC. Protein sequence: CASSQEFTATGGQFF.

The chain is built from TRBV2 and TRBJ1-2; D is unresolved. V dropped 6 bases and J dropped 8 bases, with 22 bases sitting between them. Looked up from germline, CDR1 is SNHLY and CDR2 is FYNNEI. The CDR3 totals 15 residues. Here the CDR3 reads CASSNTFVAQRGYTF. CDR3 bases: TGTGCCAGCAGCAATACCTTCGTGGCTCAAAGGGGCTACACCTTC.

V and J are TRBV20-1 and TRBJ2-1; D gene ambiguous. This CDR3 has 11 residues. Per the germline V gene, CDR1 is DFQATT and CDR2 is SNEGSKA (reference sequence). The V end lost 5 bases, the J end lost 6 bases, and 8 bases lay between the germline ends. CDR3 DNA sequence: TGCAGTGCTTACTGGGGCAATGAGCAGTTCTTC. It yields the protein CSAYWGNEQFF.

The chain couples TRBV27 to TRBJ2-7; 7 bases agree with TRBD1. This CDR3 comprises 16 residues. The V segment lost 2 bases and the J segment 1 base; nucleotides outside the gene matches: 8. Germline V gene sequence: CDR1 MNHEY, CDR2 SMNVEV (reference sequence). The DNA of the CDR3 is TGTGCCAGCAGTTTAAACAGGGGCCCGGATTCCTACGAGCAGTACTTC. Its protein product is CASSLNRGPDSYEQYF.

The V call is TRBV7-2, the J call TRBJ1-6; 10 nucleotides agree with TRBD1. The CDR3 length is 14 residues. J gave up 9 bases and V 4 bases, and 3 bases lay outside the gene matches. Germline V gene lookup returns CDR1 SGHTA and CDR2 FQGNSA. The CDR3 loop reads CASSSDRGLSPLHF. CDR3 nucleotide sequence: TGTGCCAGCAGCTCCGACAGGGGGCTTTCACCCCTCCACTTT.

This clonotype was seen many times. In nucleotides, the CDR3 is TGCGCCAGCAGCGCGGGGACTAGCGGGGCTTTTCCCTACGAGCAGTACTTC. Its protein product is CASSAGTSGAFPYEQYF. This chain connects TRBV5-1 to TRBJ2-7; 13 nucleotides agree with TRBD2. Germline-derived CDR1 and CDR2 are SGHRS and YFSETQ. The V gene end was trimmed by 4 bases and the J gene end by 2 bases; junction bases not matched to a gene: 9. The CDR3 consists of 17 residues.

The chain recombines TRBV7-8 with TRBJ2-1; possibly TRBD2 for D (5 bases). This CDR3 has 17 residues. CDR1 is SGHVS, CDR2 FQNEAQ, per germline. V was pared by 0 bases and J by 3 bases, with 15 bases between. The CDR3 region is CASSLARYVGSYNEQFF. The DNA for the CDR3 is TGTGCCAGCAGCTTAGCGCGGTACGTGGGGAGCTACAATGAGCAGTTCTTC.

This sequence joins TRBV7-2 and TRBJ1-5; D uncertain. The CDR3 totals 14 residues. Trimming left V 5 bases short and J 12 bases short, with 20 bases between. The germline CDR1 and CDR2 sequences are SGHTA and FQGNSA. The CDR3: CASSPAGSGFNQHF. CDR3 DNA: TGTGCCAGCAGCCCCGCGGGCAGTGGGTTTAACCAGCATTTT.

The V gene is TRBV6-5, the J gene TRBJ1-2; weak D call: TRBD1 (5 bases). V was shortened by 5 bases and J by 8 bases, with 18 bases between the two germline ends. Germline CDR1 MNHEY, CDR2 SVGAGI. The CDR3 covers 14 residues. For the CDR3, the DNA is TGTGCCAGCAGTCCCCCTGGGGCTTTGAACGGCTACACCTTC. It codes for CASSPPGALNGYTF.

This rearrangement joins TRBV29-1 to TRBJ1-2; D gene ambiguous. This CDR3 spans 16 amino acids. V was trimmed by 2 bases and J by 5 bases, leaving 21 bases between them. CDR1 and CDR2 (germline): SQVTM, ANQGSEA. CDR3 in DNA: TGCAGCGTTGAAAACCACGGCCCTAGGTGGTTATATGGCTACACCTTC. Its protein product is CSVENHGPRWLYGYTF.

This clonotype was counted only a few times. This chain uses TRBV7-2 with TRBJ2-3; maybe TRBD2 (6 bases). This CDR3 is built from 15 residues. V lost 5 bases, J lost 10 bases, and 22 bases lay in between. Per germline, CDR1 SGHTA and CDR2 FQGNSA. The CDR3 reads CASSPSSGVASAQYF. CDR3 bases: TGTGCCAGCAGCCCTAGCTCGGGGGTGGCTAGCGCGCAGTATTTT.

This clonotype was seen a few times. The chain employs TRBV12-3 or TRBV12-4 and TRBJ1-5, with D perhaps matching TRBD1 (6 bases). CDR3 length: 15 amino acids. Trimming cost V 3 bases and J 7 bases, with 16 bases left between them. The DNA of the CDR3 is TGTGCCAGCAGTTTGAATGGAGGGGGGGACCAGCCCCAGCATTTT. The encoded protein is CASSLNGGGDQPQHF.

The V call is TRBV5-1, the J call TRBJ1-1, with D possibly being TRBD1 (6 bases). Trimming left V 0 bases short and J 4 bases short, with 10 bases between. Germline V gene sequence: CDR1 SGHRS, CDR2 YFSETQ. The CDR3 loop spans 14 amino acids. For the CDR3, the DNA is TGCGCCAGCAGCTTGGACAGGGAGAGCACTGAAGCTTTCTTT. Its translation is CASSLDRESTEAFF.

This clonotype was seen a handful of times. This chain links TRBV3-1 with TRBJ2-3; TRBD2 matches 11 bases. V was clipped by 1 base and J by 0 bases; unmatched bases: 3. Germline assignment: CDR1 LGHDT and CDR2 YNNKEL (reference sequence). The CDR3 spans 17 residues. CDR3 DNA sequence: TGTGCCAGCAGCCAAGTCCTAGCGGGGGGAAGCACAGATACGCAGTATTTT. The encoded protein is CASSQVLAGGSTDTQYF.

This clonotype occurred a few times. The chain uses TRBV29-1 and TRBJ2-7; D perhaps matches TRBD1 (8 bases). This CDR3 contains 14 residues. V was trimmed by 7 bases and J by 3 bases, leaving 19 bases between them. Germline CDR1 reads SQVTM; CDR2 reads ANQGSEA. The CDR3 protein is CSAEGQGGNYEQYF. DNA for the CDR3: TGCAGCGCCGAAGGACAGGGAGGGAACTACGAGCAGTACTTC.

The chain combines TRBV28 with TRBJ2-4; 10 bases line up with TRBD1. The DNA matches TRBJ2-7 better at its end, which makes the J call doubtful. CDR3 length: 15 amino acids. Germline loops: CDR1 MDHEN, CDR2 SYDVKM. CDR3 coding DNA: TGTGCCAGCAGCCTATCCCGGGACAGGGGTTACGAGCAGTACTTC. Amino acid sequence: CASSLSRDRGYEQYF.